Shown below are 32 T cell receptor beta chains from a single sample sequenced in a study of T cells after yellow fever vaccination. Using its own MiXCR run on the 5' RACE reads, TCRdb lists one record per CDR3 protein. This table holds over 130,000 distinct CDR3 sequences, 7.7% found once. The source material was CD4+ T cells sorted from PBMCs, sampled 5 days after the yellow fever booster vaccination. The receptor source for this set is a man aged 25 to 45 who received the YFV17D yellow fever vaccine.

This clonotype was picked up a small number of times. The chain carries TRBV4-2 and TRBJ2-7, with 10 bases lining up with TRBD2. The CDR3 covers 16 residues. Per the germline V gene, CDR1 is LGHNA and CDR2 is YNFKEQ. Losses at the gene ends were 0 bases for V and 6 bases for J; bases not matched to a gene: 8. The CDR3 region has the DNA TGTGCCAGCAGCCAAGAAAGGCTAGCGGGAGACGTCGAGCAGTACTTC. Translated, it gives CASSQERLAGDVEQYF.

The V gene is TRBV12-3 or TRBV12-4, the J gene TRBJ2-7; D remains ambiguous. V was clipped by 5 bases and J by 5 bases, with 16 bases between them. The CDR3 covers 14 residues. The CDR3 bases are TGTGCCAGCAGTCTTCGACGTACCCCTAACGAGCAGTACTTC. Its protein product is CASSLRRTPNEQYF.

This clonotype has a handful of counts. The chain has TRBV6-5 and TRBJ2-1; 11 bases match TRBD1. CDR1 is MNHEY, CDR2 SVGAGI, per germline. The ends lost 2 bases at V and 9 bases at J; junction bases unmatched: 9. This CDR3 is built from 16 residues. CDR3 DNA: TGTGCCAGCAGTTACAGCCGGACAGGGGGCCGTGGTGAGCAGTTCTTC. Its protein is CASSYSRTGGRGEQFF.

This clonotype was seen a few times. The chain carries TRBV5-4 and TRBJ1-2; D call uncertain. V was trimmed by 6 bases and J by 9 bases, leaving 18 bases between them. Germline V gene sequence: CDR1 SGHNT, CDR2 YYREEE (reference sequence). The CDR3 contains 13 residues. CDR3: CASTWGIASSYTF. The CDR3 DNA reads TGTGCCAGCACCTGGGGAATAGCGTCTAGCTACACCTTC.

At least ten counts were recorded for this clonotype. This chain joins TRBV7-2 and TRBJ2-5, with D possibly being TRBD1 (5 bases). The germline gives CDR1 SGHTA, CDR2 FQGNSA. CDR3 length: 12 amino acids. V was shortened by 5 bases and J by 5 bases, with 9 bases between the two germline ends. CDR3 protein: CASSPGIETQYF. For the CDR3, the DNA is TGTGCCAGCAGCCCAGGGATTGAGACCCAGTACTTC.

This clonotype was counted at least ten times. The chain links TRBV30 to TRBJ2-3; D not resolved. CDR3 length: 12 amino acids. V was shortened by 5 bases and J by 6 bases, with 12 bases between the two germline ends. The V gene's germline CDR1 is GTSNPN and CDR2 SVGIG (reference sequence). CDR3 amino acids: CAWGPSYDTQYF. As DNA, the CDR3 is TGTGCCTGGGGCCCGTCCTACGATACGCAGTATTTT. The entire variable domain, with the rest obtained from reference TRBV30 and TRBJ2-3, is as follows: SQTIHQWPATLVQPVGSPLSLECTVEGTSNPNLYWYRQAAGRGLQLLFYSVGIGQISSEVPQNLSASRPQDRQFILSSKKLLLSDSGFYLCAWGPSYDTQYFGPGTRLTVL.

This clonotype was detected ten times or more. V gene TRBV14 combines with J gene TRBJ2-7; D uncertain. Germline V gives CDR1 SGHDN, CDR2 FVKESK. The CDR3 is 13 residues long. The germline V and J ends were trimmed by 4 bases and 5 bases, with 12 bases remaining between them. The CDR3 DNA sequence: TGTGCCAGCAGCCCCATAAAGTGGAACGAGCAGTACTTC. Its protein is CASSPIKWNEQYF.

This clonotype was picked up many times. This chain joins TRBV5-1 and TRBJ2-2; D unclear. With 0 bases removed from V and 5 bases from J, the gap between germline ends came to 8 bases. This CDR3 comprises 14 residues. Germline assignment: CDR1 SGHRS and CDR2 YFSETQ. The CDR3 reads CASSLGQSTGELFF. The CDR3 nucleotides read TGCGCCAGCAGCTTGGGACAAAGTACCGGGGAGCTGTTTTTT.

This clonotype was detected many times. The chain has TRBV5-1 and TRBJ2-1, with 12 bases that match TRBD2. This CDR3 is 16 amino acids long. Germline assignment: CDR1 SGHRS and CDR2 YFSETQ. The trim removed 4 bases at V and 4 bases at J, leaving 6 bases unmatched. CDR3 loop: CASSNLAGGPYNEQFF. In DNA form, the CDR3 reads TGCGCCAGCAGCAATCTAGCGGGAGGGCCGTACAATGAGCAGTTCTTC.

The J gene is TRBJ2-3, the V gene TRBV20-1; 11 bases fit TRBD2. Losses at the gene ends were 5 bases for V and 14 bases for J; bases not matched to a gene: 9. The CDR3 loop spans 12 amino acids. Germline V gives CDR1 DFQATT, CDR2 SNEGSKA (reference sequence). This CDR3 is CSAPPPGLAVYF. CDR3 nucleotides: TGCAGTGCTCCCCCCCCGGGACTAGCGGTGTATTTT.

This clonotype was counted at least ten times. The chain uses TRBV5-1 and TRBJ2-2; TRBD2 agrees at 11 bases. CDR3 length equals 18 residues. J gave up 0 bases and V 4 bases, and 8 bases lay outside the gene matches. Looked up from germline, CDR1 is SGHRS and CDR2 is YFSETQ. In DNA, the CDR3 is TGCGCCAGCAGCAGGTCTAGCGGGAGGACCGCGAACACCGGGGAGCTGTTTTTT. The encoded protein is CASSRSSGRTANTGELFF.

The sample holds a few counts of this clonotype. This rearrangement joins TRBV20-1 to TRBJ2-3; TRBD2 aligns across 12 bases. The CDR3 sequence is 15 residues long. Germline V gives CDR1 DFQATT, CDR2 SNEGSKA (reference sequence). Trimming cost V 6 bases and J 1 base; bases outside gene matches: 5. The CDR3 bases are TGCAGTGCCGTCAGGACTAGCGGGGGCACAGATACGCAGTATTTT. Amino acid sequence: CSAVRTSGGTDTQYF.

This clonotype was counted at least ten times. This chain uses TRBV3-1 with TRBJ2-3, with 11 bases matching TRBD2. V shed 4 bases, J shed 3 bases, and the junction held 6 bases outside the gene matches. The V gene's germline CDR1 is LGHDT and CDR2 YNNKEL (reference sequence). The CDR3 totals 16 residues. DNA for the CDR3: TGTGCCAGCAGCCCGGTAGCGGGAGGGCCAACAGATACGCAGTATTTT. Its translation is CASSPVAGGPTDTQYF.

This clonotype showed up many times. The V call is TRBV5-1, the J call TRBJ2-7; D unclear. Germline V gives CDR1 SGHRS, CDR2 YFSETQ. The CDR3 loop spans 14 amino acids. The V and J ends lost 0 bases and 2 bases respectively, with 9 bases between them. CDR3 loop: CASSLGSITYEQYF. For the CDR3, the DNA is TGCGCCAGCAGCTTGGGGTCGATAACCTACGAGCAGTACTTC.

This clonotype was observed at least ten times. The chain links TRBV19 to TRBJ2-1, with TRBD2 identical over 7 bases. The CDR3 runs 14 residues. V lost 8 bases to trimming and J lost 0 bases; unmatched junction nucleotides: 4. Germline V gene lookup returns CDR1 LNHDA and CDR2 SQIVND (reference sequence). The CDR3 DNA sequence: TGTGCCAGTGGGGTAGCGGGCTCCTACAATGAGCAGTTCTTC. The encoded protein is CASGVAGSYNEQFF.

This clonotype was counted ten times or more. The chain recombines TRBV5-4 with TRBJ2-1; tentative D call: TRBD1 (5 bases). The germline gives CDR1 SGHNT, CDR2 YYREEE (reference sequence). Trimming removed 6 bases at V and 0 bases at J, with 7 bases between. This CDR3 spans 13 amino acids. For the CDR3, the DNA is TGTGCCAGCATGGGGCCCTCCTACAATGAGCAGTTCTTC. Translation gives CASMGPSYNEQFF.

This clonotype has ten or more counts. The J gene is TRBJ2-7, the V gene TRBV20-1; D is unresolved. The CDR3 is 11 residues long. The germline V and J ends were trimmed by 0 bases and 5 bases, with 5 bases remaining between them. Germline CDR1 is DFQATT and CDR2 is SNEGSKA (reference sequence). CDR3 sequence (DNA): TGCAGTGCTAGAGATCCCAACGAGCAGTACTTC. Residues: CSARDPNEQYF.

V usage is TRBV19 and J usage is TRBJ2-6; D is undetermined. The CDR3 runs 15 residues. Germline-derived CDR1 and CDR2 are LNHDA and SQIVND (reference sequence). V was pared by 7 bases and J by 2 bases, with 12 bases between. For the CDR3, the DNA is TGTGCCAGTACCAGAGGCGGAGCTGGGGCCAACGTCCTGACTTTC. This sequence encodes CASTRGGAGANVLTF.

This clonotype was observed many times. CDR3 loop: CASSYLAGDEQYF. The DNA for the CDR3 is TGTGCCAGCAGTTACTTAGCGGGAGACGAGCAGTACTTC. The rearrangement links TRBV6-2 or TRBV6-3 to TRBJ2-7; 9 nucleotides align to TRBD2. Losses at the gene ends were 1 base for V and 5 bases for J; bases not matched to a gene: 0. CDR1 and CDR2 from the germline V gene are MNHEY and SVGEGT. The CDR3 consists of 13 residues.

In its sample, this clonotype was seen many times. J is TRBJ1-4 and V is TRBV14, with D possibly matching TRBD1 (5 bases). V lost 0 bases and J lost 11, with 19 bases in between. Germline CDR1 is SGHDN and CDR2 is FVKESK. There are 16 residues in the CDR3. CDR3 sequence: CASSQEVGTGGVKLFF. DNA for the CDR3: TGTGCCAGCAGCCAAGAAGTTGGAACAGGTGGGGTGAAACTGTTTTTT.

The CDR3 protein is CASSLRGGSLAGELFF. In DNA, the CDR3 is TGTGCCAGCAGCTTAAGGGGCGGGAGCTTGGCCGGGGAGCTGTTTTTT. The chain couples TRBV7-7 to TRBJ2-2; 7 nucleotides match TRBD2. The V and J ends lost 2 bases and 6 bases, in that order; junction bases with no gene match: 9. The CDR3 loop spans 16 amino acids. Germline CDR1 and CDR2: SSHAT and FNYEAQ (reference sequence).

The V gene is TRBV29-1, the J gene TRBJ1-1; D may be TRBD1 (5 bases). With 6 bases removed from V and 2 bases from J, the gap between germline ends came to 7 bases. The CDR3 has 11 amino acids. CDR1 and CDR2 from the germline V gene are SQVTM and ANQGSEA. The CDR3 bases are TGCAGCGTGACAGCTAACACTGAAGCTTTCTTT. This gives the protein CSVTANTEAFF.

Ten or more counts support this clonotype. The chain has TRBV29-1 and TRBJ2-2, with a tentative D call TRBD2 (6 bases). This CDR3 has 12 residues. Germline V lookup: CDR1 SQVTM, CDR2 ANQGSEA. V was clipped by 4 bases and J by 7 bases, with 10 bases between them. Written as DNA, the CDR3 is TGCAGCGTTGGACTAGTCGGCGGGGAGCTGTTTTTT. Translation: CSVGLVGGELFF.

This clonotype came up many times. This chain links TRBV20-1 with TRBJ2-7, with TRBD1 as a possible D gene (6 bases). Germline CDR1 DFQATT, CDR2 SNEGSKA (reference sequence). With 2 bases removed from V and 3 bases from J, the gap between germline ends came to 14 bases. CDR3 size: 14 residues. Written as DNA, the CDR3 is TGCAGTGCTAGACATCGGGACAACTTCTACGAGCAGTACTTC. Protein sequence: CSARHRDNFYEQYF.

This clonotype was seen ten or more times. The chain joins TRBV5-1 to TRBJ2-7, with 12 bases that match TRBD2. Germline V gives CDR1 SGHRS, CDR2 YFSETQ. The CDR3 is made up of 17 amino acids. Trimming cost V 0 bases and J 1 base; bases outside gene matches: 5. CDR3 coding DNA: TGCGCCAGCAGCTTGGGGACTAGCGGGATCAGATCCTACGAGCAGTACTTC. It translates to CASSLGTSGIRSYEQYF.

There are many counts of this clonotype. The chain uses TRBV7-8 and TRBJ2-5; 13 positions agree with TRBD2. The CDR3 totals 19 residues. V shed 1 base and J 5 bases; nucleotides not matched to a gene: 13. Germline values: CDR1 SGHVS, CDR2 FQNEAQ. The CDR3 region is CASSLGALAGGPRAETQYF. Written as DNA, the CDR3 is TGTGCCAGCAGCTTAGGCGCACTAGCGGGAGGGCCACGGGCGGAGACCCAGTACTTC.

This clonotype was detected many times. The chain combines TRBV6-4 with TRBJ1-1; D unclear. V gave up 5 bases and J gave up 4 bases, with 26 bases separating them. CDR1 MRHNA and CDR2 SNTAGT come from the germline V gene. The CDR3 has 18 residues. CDR3 protein: CASSPPGEARRFGTEAFF. CDR3 nucleotide sequence: TGTGCCAGCAGTCCGCCCGGGGAGGCAAGAAGGTTTGGCACTGAAGCTTTCTTT.

This clonotype came up many times. This chain links TRBV19 with TRBJ2-7; TRBD2 might be the D (5 bases). The CDR3 contains 14 residues. Germline V gene sequence: CDR1 LNHDA, CDR2 SQIVND (reference sequence). With 5 bases removed from V and 2 bases from J, the gap between germline ends came to 13 bases. CDR3 amino acids: CASSDGADPYEQYF. The CDR3 region has the DNA TGTGCCAGTAGTGATGGAGCGGACCCCTACGAGCAGTACTTC.

This clonotype came up many times. The chain combines TRBV4-3 with TRBJ2-5; D is perhaps TRBD2 (5 bases). The CDR3 covers 13 residues. CDR1 and CDR2 (germline): LGHNA, YSLEER. Trimming removed 4 bases from V and 4 bases from J, with 10 bases in between. In nucleotides, the CDR3 is TGCGCCAGCAGCCTAAACGAGGGAGAGACCCAGTACTTC. As protein: CASSLNEGETQYF.

This clonotype has ten or more counts. The rearrangement joins TRBV20-1 to TRBJ2-3; no clear D. Trimming cost V 4 bases and J 7 bases, with 12 bases left between them. Germline V gene lookup returns CDR1 DFQATT and CDR2 SNEGSKA (reference sequence). This CDR3 has 12 amino acids. Here the CDR3 reads CSAIREANTQYF. Written as DNA, the CDR3 is TGCAGTGCTATAAGAGAGGCAAATACGCAGTATTTT.

With regard to this clonotype: This could be a read error, since a much larger clone is one nucleotide away. V and J are TRBV5-6 and TRBJ2-1; D may be TRBD1 (6 bases). V was clipped by 3 bases and J by 4 bases, with 11 bases between them. The CDR3 consists of 14 residues. Per germline, CDR1 SGHDT and CDR2 YYEEEE. CDR3 protein: CASSSGHAYNEQFF. CDR3 nucleotides: TGTGCCAGCAGCTCGGGACACGCTTACAATGAGCAGTTCTTC.

This clonotype was found many times. This chain connects TRBV6-1 to TRBJ2-2; 8 nucleotides align to TRBD1. CDR1 MNHNS and CDR2 SASEGT come from the germline V gene. J was trimmed by 5 bases and V by 6 bases; bases with no gene match: 8. CDR3 length: 15 amino acids. This CDR3 is CASSPDRVTTGELFF. The CDR3 region has the DNA TGTGCCAGCAGCCCGGACAGGGTGACTACCGGGGAGCTGTTTTTT.